The 29 T cell receptor beta chains below come from one sample, sequenced in a study of STAT5B mutations in CD4+ large granular lymphocyte leukemia. Using immunoSEQ multiplex PCR, the repertoire was profiled, and TCRdb retains in-frame clones only, with some absent. The data show fewer than 40,000 clones, about 89% seen once. Sequencing was carried out using CD4+ T cells from blood buffy coats. These receptors originate from a human donor in good health.

The chain joins TRBV11-1 to TRBJ2-5; no definite D call. From germline, CDR1 is SGHAT and CDR2 FQDESV (reference sequence). The V end was cut by 1 base, the J end by 0 bases, with 6 bases between. CDR3 length equals 14 residues. CDR3 amino acids: CASSLDGYQETQYF. DNA of the CDR3: TGTGCCAGCAGCTTAGACGGGTACCAAGAGACCCAGTACTTC. Full variable domain (rest looked up from reference TRBV11-1 and TRBJ2-5): EAEVAQSPRYKITEKSQAVAFWCDPISGHATLYWYRQILGQGPELLVQFQDESVVDDSQLPKDRFSAERLKGVDSTLKIQPAELGDSAMYLCASSLDGYQETQYFGPGTRLLVL.

The chain carries TRBV5-5 and TRBJ2-1; TRBD2 matches 7 bases. Germline V lookup: CDR1 SGHKS, CDR2 YYEKEE (reference sequence). V lost 2 bases and J lost 7; bases outside the gene matches: 12. This CDR3 is built from 16 residues. CDR3 sequence reads: CASSLELAPLGNEQFF. CDR3 DNA sequence: TGTGCCAGCAGCTTAGAACTAGCGCCTCTAGGGAATGAGCAGTTCTTC. The whole variable domain, remainder taken from reference TRBV5-5 and TRBJ2-1, is DAGVTQSPTHLIKTRGQQVTLRCSPISGHKSVSWYQQVLGQGPQFIFQYYEKEERGRGNFPDRFSARQFPNYSSELNVNALLLGDSALYLCASSLELAPLGNEQFFGPGTRLTVL.

This chain joins TRBV5-4 and TRBJ2-5, with TRBD2 identical over 12 bases. Germline trimming cut 2 bases from V and 2 bases from J; bases unmatched to any gene: 4. CDR1 is SGHNT and CDR2 is YYREEE in the germline V gene (reference sequence). The CDR3 runs to 16 residues. The chain's CDR3 is CASSLGLAGTQETQYF. In nucleotides, the CDR3 is TGTGCCAGCAGCTTAGGACTAGCGGGAACACAAGAGACCCAGTACTTC.

This chain links TRBV9 with TRBJ1-1; 7 nucleotides align to TRBD1. Unmatched junction bases numbered 16, after V lost 3 bases and J lost 11 bases. Per the germline V gene, CDR1 is SGDLS and CDR2 is YYNGEE. The CDR3 totals 15 residues. In nucleotides, the CDR3 is TGTGCCAGCAGCGCCGCCCGGACCAGGGGGGACCAGGCTTTCTTT. Its protein is CASSAARTRGDQAFF.

The chain links TRBV19 to TRBJ2-4; D remains ambiguous. This CDR3 spans 13 amino acids. CDR1 and CDR2 (germline): LNHDA, SQIVND (reference sequence). V gave up 5 bases and J gave up 0 bases, with 5 bases separating them. In nucleotides, the CDR3 is TGTGCCAGTAGTCCCTCAGCCAAAAACATTCAGTACTTC. It codes for CASSPSAKNIQYF.

The J gene is TRBJ2-1, the V gene TRBV11-2; 7 nucleotides align to TRBD1. The V gene end was trimmed by 3 bases and the J gene end by 2 bases; junction bases not matched to a gene: 10. The CDR3 runs to 17 residues. Looked up from germline, CDR1 is SGHAT and CDR2 is FQNNGV. This chain's CDR3 is CASSFFPQGVTYNEQFF. The CDR3 DNA follows: TGTGCCAGCAGCTTTTTTCCCCAGGGGGTAACCTACAATGAGCAGTTCTTC.

This chain connects TRBV6-4 to TRBJ1-2; a weak D match, TRBD1 (6 bases). Looked up from germline, CDR1 is MRHNA and CDR2 is SNTAGT. Trimming shortened V by 4 bases and J by 4 bases, and 16 bases separated the two germline ends. The CDR3 totals 15 residues. The CDR3 sequence is CASSAGDTFPYGYTF. In DNA form, the CDR3 reads TGTGCCAGCAGTGCAGGGGACACCTTCCCCTATGGCTACACCTTC.

The V call is TRBV6-5, the J call TRBJ2-5; D unclear. The length of the CDR3 is 12 residues. V was pared by 8 bases and J by 2 bases, with 9 bases between. Germline loops: CDR1 MNHEY, CDR2 SVGAGI. Here the CDR3 DNA reads TGTGCCAGCGGGATAGGACAAGAGACCCAGTACTTC. Its protein product is CASGIGQETQYF.

V is TRBV28 and J is TRBJ2-1, with D maybe TRBD1 (5 bases). CDR3 size: 14 residues. CDR1 and CDR2 (germline): MDHEN, SYDVKM. Deletions cut 2 bases from V and 5 bases from J, with 10 bases between. The CDR3 sequence is CASSLVSGNNEQFF. CDR3 sequence (DNA): TGTGCCAGCAGTTTAGTGTCAGGGAACAATGAGCAGTTCTTC. The whole variable domain, filled in from reference TRBV28 and TRBJ2-1, reads DVKVTQSSRYLVKRTGEKVFLECVQDMDHENMFWYRQDPGLGLRLIYFSYDVKMKEKGDIPEGYSVSREKKERFSLILESASTNQTSMYLCASSLVSGNNEQFFGPGTRLTVL.

The rearrangement links TRBV5-1 to TRBJ2-7; perhaps TRBD2 as D (6 bases). V was trimmed by 3 bases and J by 2 bases, leaving 18 bases between them. This CDR3 has 16 amino acids. The germline V gene encodes CDR1 SGHRS and CDR2 YFSETQ. The DNA of the CDR3 is TGCGCCAGCAGCTCGGGGAGGTCTGGGGCACCCTACGAGCAGTACTTC. Translation gives CASSSGRSGAPYEQYF.

V usage is TRBV28 and J usage is TRBJ2-7; the match to TRBD1 covers 10 bases. V lost 3 bases and J lost 3; bases outside the gene matches: 5. CDR1 is MDHEN, CDR2 SYDVKM, per germline. This CDR3 region has 15 residues. CDR3 in DNA: TGTGCCAGCAGTTTTCCCGGGACAGGGGTCTACGAGCAGTACTTC. Residues: CASSFPGTGVYEQYF. Combining the CDR3 with reference TRBV28 and TRBJ2-7 gives the whole variable domain DVKVTQSSRYLVKRTGEKVFLECVQDMDHENMFWYRQDPGLGLRLIYFSYDVKMKEKGDIPEGYSVSREKKERFSLILESASTNQTSMYLCASSFPGTGVYEQYFGPGTRLTVT.

V and J are TRBV18 and TRBJ2-1; tentative D call: TRBD1 (5 bases). Between the trimmed V and J ends, which lost 2 bases and 9 bases, there was a span of 17 bases. The CDR3 extends over 15 amino acids. Germline V gives CDR1 KGHSH, CDR2 LQKENI. The CDR3 region is CASSPGLAGSVEQFF. CDR3 DNA: TGTGCCAGCTCACCAGGGCTCGCAGGGTCCGTTGAGCAGTTCTTC.

The V call is TRBV23-1, the J call TRBJ1-5, with D unclear. TRBV23-1 is annotated as an ORF whose role is uncertain. The V gene lost 4 bases and the J gene lost 4 bases, with 17 bases spanning the gap. The CDR3 has 16 residues. In DNA, the CDR3 is TGCGCCAGCAGTCGGGCCCGCCACCCTAAAAATCAGCCCCAGCATTTT. Its translation is CASSRARHPKNQPQHF.

The V gene is TRBV28, the J gene TRBJ1-5; D uncertain. The germline V and J ends were trimmed by 8 bases and 0 bases, with 8 bases remaining between them. In germline, CDR1 is MDHEN, CDR2 SYDVKM. The CDR3 has 13 amino acids. This chain's CDR3 is CASRAYSNQPQHF. The CDR3, as DNA: TGTGCCAGCCGTGCCTATAGCAATCAGCCCCAGCATTTT.

The chain links TRBV10-2 to TRBJ2-7; TRBD1 matches at 8 bases. The CDR3 consists of 14 residues. The ends lost 6 bases at V and 4 bases at J; junction bases unmatched: 8. Germline V gene lookup returns CDR1 WSHSY and CDR2 SAAADI. The CDR3 bases are TGCGCCAGCAGGCTGGACAGGGCATCGTACGAGCAGTACTTC. Translated, it gives CASRLDRASYEQYF.

The chain couples TRBV11-2 to TRBJ2-4; D is possibly TRBD1 or TRBD2 (6 bases each). V was trimmed by 3 bases and J by 1 base, leaving 13 bases between them. The CDR3 length is 16 residues. From germline, CDR1 is SGHAT and CDR2 FQNNGV. The DNA for the CDR3 is TGTGCCAGCAGCTTCAAGGGGGGCTCGGCCAAAAACATTCAGTACTTC. Protein: CASSFKGGSAKNIQYF.

The chain has TRBV7-2 and TRBJ2-2, with D possibly matching TRBD2 (5 bases). Germline V CDR1 and CDR2: SGHTA, FQGNSA. This CDR3 is 15 amino acids long. V shed 5 bases and J shed 4 bases, with 14 bases lying between them. CDR3 in amino acids: CASSARLPPTGELFF. The CDR3 nucleotides are TGTGCCAGCAGCGCGAGACTACCACCCACCGGGGAGCTGTTTTTT.

The J gene is TRBJ1-2, the V gene TRBV25-1, with D perhaps TRBD1 (5 bases). V lost 1 base to trimming and J lost 2 bases, with 8 bases between them. Germline CDR1 MGHDK, CDR2 SYGVNS. The CDR3 is 14 amino acids. The DNA for the CDR3 is TGTGCCAGCAGTGAATTCGGGGACAACTATGGCTACACCTTC. It is translated as CASSEFGDNYGYTF.

The rearrangement links TRBV6-5 to TRBJ2-5; D is uncertain. The J call may be wrong; the DNA end is better matched by TRBJ2-7. CDR1 is MNHEY, CDR2 SVGAGI, per germline. The CDR3 has 12 residues. The CDR3 protein is CASSSKPYEQYF. In DNA, the CDR3 is TGTGCCAGCAGTTCCAAACCCTACGAGCAGTACTTC.

This clone was recorded once. The V and J genes are TRBV19 and TRBJ2-5; D gene uncertain. V lost 5 bases to trimming and J lost 7 bases, with 11 bases between them. This CDR3 has 12 residues. Germline loops: CDR1 LNHDA, CDR2 SQIVND (reference sequence). CDR3 nucleotide sequence: TGTGCCAGTAGTCCCGGCGGTCCGACCCAGTACTTC. Amino acids: CASSPGGPTQYF. Drawing the rest from reference TRBV19 and TRBJ2-5, the complete variable domain is DGGITQSPKYLFRKEGQNVTLSCEQNLNHDAMYWYRQDPGQGLRLIYYSQIVNDFQKGDIAEGYSVSREKKESFPLTVTSAQKNPTAFYLCASSPGGPTQYFGPGTRLLVL.

This chain uses TRBV10-1 with TRBJ2-1; 7 nucleotides agree with TRBD2. J was trimmed by 4 bases and V by 7 bases; bases with no gene match: 13. The CDR3 is 16 amino acids. CDR1 and CDR2 (germline): WNHNN, SYGVQD (reference sequence). The CDR3 coding sequence is TGCGCCAGCAACTCGAGACTTGGCGGGAGATACAATGAGCAGTTCTTC. It translates to CASNSRLGGRYNEQFF.

The chain recombines TRBV19 with TRBJ1-1, with a weak D call TRBD1 (5 bases). Per the germline V gene, CDR1 is LNHDA and CDR2 is SQIVND (reference sequence). The length of the CDR3 is 17 residues. V was pared by 6 bases and J by 7 bases, with 27 bases between. The CDR3 is CASRYGPFGREVNEAFF. In DNA form, the CDR3 reads TGTGCCAGTAGATATGGACCTTTTGGCAGGGAGGTTAATGAAGCTTTCTTT.

The chain links TRBV6-1 to TRBJ2-2, with no clear D. The CDR3 sequence is 14 residues long. The V end was cut by 1 base, the J end by 5 bases, with 8 bases between. CDR1 and CDR2 (germline): MNHNS, SASEGT. CDR3 region: CASSEEGWTGELFF. In DNA form, the CDR3 reads TGTGCCAGCAGTGAAGAGGGATGGACCGGGGAGCTGTTTTTT.

This clone is a singleton in its sample. The rearrangement uses TRBV10-3 and TRBJ2-1, with TRBD2 matching 8 bases. Germline V gives CDR1 ENHRY, CDR2 SYGVKD. The CDR3 length is 15 residues. With V trimmed by 5 bases and J by 6 bases, 9 bases remained unmatched. The CDR3 here is CAISSPGLGVNEQFF. The CDR3 bases are TGTGCCATCAGTTCTCCGGGACTAGGCGTCAATGAGCAGTTCTTC.

V is TRBV6-5 and J is TRBJ2-1; 9 nucleotides match TRBD1. The germline V gene has CDR1 MNHEY and CDR2 SVGAGI. The ends lost 3 bases at V and 10 bases at J; junction bases unmatched: 4. The CDR3 spans 13 residues. CDR3 DNA: TGTGCCAGCAGTTATCCCGGGACAGGGGAGCAGTTCTTC. This encodes CASSYPGTGEQFF.

The CDR3 spells CASRGTSGASPLHF. The CDR3 DNA follows: TGTGCCAGCAGGGGGACATCTGGAGCTTCACCCCTCCACTTT. The rearrangement joins TRBV6-5 to TRBJ1-6; TRBD1 is a possible D gene (6 bases). CDR1 MNHEY and CDR2 SVGAGI come from the germline V gene. The CDR3 extends over 14 amino acids. V lost 6 bases and J lost 9, with 15 bases in between.

This clone was counted between two and nine times. This chain uses TRBV11-3 with TRBJ1-2; D call uncertain. This CDR3 spans 12 amino acids. The V gene lost 10 bases and the J gene lost 4 bases, with 13 bases spanning the gap. Germline V gives CDR1 SGHNT, CDR2 YENEEA. The CDR3 protein is CANGLDLYGYTF. DNA for the CDR3: TGTGCCAACGGTCTGGATCTCTATGGCTACACCTTC. The full variable domain, in which reference TRBV11-3 and TRBJ1-2 provide the parts outside the CDR3, is EAGVVQSPRYKIIEKKQPVAFWCNPISGHNTLYWYLQNLGQGPELLIRYENEEAVDDSQLPKDRFSAERLKGVDSTLKIQPAELGDSAVYLCANGLDLYGYTFGSGTRLTVV.

This clone was detected a few times. The chain employs TRBV7-9 and TRBJ2-3; 9 bases align to TRBD2. V lost 5 bases to trimming and J lost 0 bases; unmatched junction nucleotides: 6. CDR1 SEHNR and CDR2 FQNEAQ come from the germline V gene (reference sequence). The CDR3 is made up of 16 amino acids. CDR3 region: CASSLRSGSSTDTQYF. CDR3 sequence (DNA): TGTGCCAGCAGCCTCCGTAGCGGGAGTAGCACAGATACGCAGTATTTT.

V is TRBV6-1 and J is TRBJ2-6, with D uncertain. Trimming pared 2 bases from V and 0 bases from J, leaving 11 bases between. CDR1 and CDR2 (germline): MNHNS, SASEGT. This CDR3 has 17 amino acids. The CDR3 nucleotides are TGTGCCAGCAGTGAAAGAGCCAGGAGCTCTGGGGCCAACGTCCTGACTTTC. This sequence encodes CASSERARSSGANVLTF.